This T cell receptor (beta chain) was identified in a study of cytomegalovirus exposure and HLA in healthy donors (dated by TCRdb to 2017 to 2019). For the study in its entirety: An earlier analysis of under 600 of the donors reported about 250 Gb of sequence data and approximately 110 million unique TCR beta sequences from about 200 million T cells. An early release that covered fewer than 750 HLA-typed donors contained 250 to 350 gigabases of sequencing data and approximately 85 million unique TCR sequences. Among the approximately 400 genotyped donors, around 81% belonged to the genetic ancestry cluster associated with self-reported Caucasian donors. The aim of the study was to test whether cataloging public T cell receptors could identify signatures of past pathogen exposure. The study used immunosequencing to profile the T cell repertoires of some 600 subjects and linked those repertoires to cytomegalovirus serostatus. A separate validation cohort of approximately 130 different subjects was used in addition to the roughly 620-subject first cohort. To predict cytomegalovirus infection status, the study combined high-throughput TCR immunosequencing, statistical association of individual TCRs with disease status, and machine learning. In a later analysis, previously published TCR beta repertoires from 666 donors were re-analyzed and high-resolution HLA genotyping was added so that TCR occurrence patterns could be studied. Rather than using new phenotypic data, the later analysis identified candidate immune exposures from TCR beta sequences and from how often those sequences occurred across donors. In an earlier analysis of over 550 of the donors, high-throughput TCR beta sequencing was used to judge whether each TCR beta V gene segment behaved as functional or pseudogenic. Alongside the repertoire data, information on donor age, sex, ethnicity and CMV serostatus was compiled. In a later genetic analysis, genome-wide SNP genotypes for about three fifths of the roughly 670 donors were used, and that subset was treated as a discovery cohort. All discovery cohort repertoires had been generated using a single sequencing platform. HLA typing included class I and class II loci at four-digit resolution. The number of donors typed differed by locus, with roughly 629-640 for A, B, C, DRB1 and DQB1, roughly 520 for DQA1, about 610 for DPA1, and approximately 470 for DPB1. Four or five DR-DQ haplotypes were handled as single units for association and clustering because linkage in the cohort was strong. Among some 400 genotyped donors of the cohort, an average of roughly 230,000 unique TCR beta nucleotide sequences was sequenced per donor, of which about 18% were non-productive. What the study reported, not specific to this receptor: A total of fewer than 200 TCR beta chains were listed by the study as associated with cytomegalovirus. According to a later analysis, TCR association rates differed among HLA loci, with DRB1 alleles showing the most associated TCRs and HLA-C alleles showing the fewest. When HLA alleles, especially DR and DQ, strongly co-occurred, attributing TCR associations to individual alleles was difficult. While some public TCRs were present in many individuals, most TCR sequences turned up only very rarely across donors. In a later analysis, several top co-occurrence clusters were reported to appear linked to parvovirus B19, influenza, CMV and Epstein-Barr virus. Linkage disequilibrium might explain the correlated functional status among segregating V segments, but an unknown experimental factor could not be excluded. The classifier was reported to diagnose cytomegalovirus status with high specificity and sensitivity in both the original and validation cohorts. V-gene and J-gene trimming of TCR beta chains was associated with a missense DCLRE1C variant in a later genetic analysis, and the association was replicated in an independent cohort. An earlier analysis of 587 of the donors showed that most TCR beta V segments appeared in productive rearrangements either about 87% or about 30% of the time, which broadly matched IMGT annotations. A further reported finding was that TCR beta sequences accurately predicted the HLA-A and HLA-B alleles for most subjects in the first cohort. In vitro tests confirmed that a few of the cytomegalovirus-associated TCR beta chains recognize cytomegalovirus antigens. At a false discovery rate of 0.05, a later analysis linked 15,000 to 20,000 TCR beta sequences to specific HLA alleles. A cluster of highly shared sequence variants was judged likely to represent a technical artifact of the sequencing pipeline. This cohort had only TCR beta chains sequenced, and the lack of alpha or paired-chain data limited which features could be detected. Seventeen rarely observed V segments, including chromosome 9 orphons, were excluded from the earlier analysis of some 590 of the donors because counts were too low. A later analysis found that HLA-associated TCR beta chains were more clonally expanded and had lower generation probabilities than equally common non-associated chains. Because the 87-base-pair reads could not distinguish some IMGT-functional V segments, including TRBV6-2 and TRBV6-3, those segments were excluded. Most CMV-associated TCR beta chains appeared to be HLA-restricted in a later analysis, and the HLA associations seemed to be driven largely by CMV exposure. Because HLA typing was missing for some donors at each locus, association tests included only the typed subset. According to a later genetic analysis, donors in an Asian-associated ancestry cluster had fewer N-insertions in productive TCRs than the approximately 700-donor mean. Presence/absence analyses assumed roughly uniform sequencing depth across donors, an assumption that may not hold. According to the authors, the approach could potentially be generalized to other disease states and immunological phenotypes. Immune exposure information for the cohort was limited to CMV serostatus.

Looking up the germline V gene yields CDR1 MNHEY and CDR2 SVGAGI. V is cut back by 5 bases and J by 4 bases, with 2 bases in the junction unmatched. Spanning cysteine to phenylalanine, the CDR3 consists of 13 amino acids. The entry retains the CDR3 DNA only, 39 bases that are in frame from base 1. In total, about 650 healthy bone marrow donors made up the cohort. At the time of sampling, all cohort members were nominally healthy, though unrecorded immune exposures were likely present. The donor was CMV seronegative and belonged to the group of over 350 seronegative cohort members. A peripheral blood sample was provided by each donor, and peripheral blood mononuclear cells were used for TCR beta sequencing. The Qiagen DNeasy Blood Extraction Kit was used to extract genomic DNA from the blood cell samples. Libraries were constructed by the immunoSEQ multiplex PCR assay. A mixture of 60 forward primers for TCR Vbeta segments and 13 reverse primers for TCR Jbeta segments was used in the multiplex PCR. Amplification of the CDR3 region of rearranged TCR beta genes was performed with a multiplex PCR assay on genomic DNA. Amplified TCR beta libraries were sequenced as 87-base-pair reads on the Illumina HiSeq System. The paper's data handling went like this. A later analysis tallied 75 million to 85 million unique TCR beta chains across the 640 or so repertoires, and around 9.9 million of those chains were shared by two or more donors. To remove PCR and sequencing errors, raw reads were error-corrected and collapsed into unique sequences using a nearest-neighbor algorithm that merged closely related sequences. CDR3 sequences were aligned to IMGT reference sequences to assign V, D and J gene segments. Each retained sequence needed at least a six-nucleotide match to both a V gene segment and a J gene segment. A rearrangement counted as productive if the CDR3 had no stop codons and remained in frame with V and J, and every other rearrangement counted as non-productive. Following IMGT convention, CDR3 was defined as the stretch from the second conserved V-encoded cysteine to the conserved J-encoded phenylalanine. In an earlier analysis of more than 550 of the donors, sequences lacking an unambiguous match to a single V gene segment were excluded. An earlier analysis of 500 to 600 of the donors classified V segments as functional when productive rearrangements were above 56.7% and as segregating when the standard deviation between donors was above 5%. A statistical classification framework was built for diagnosing cytomegalovirus status from the catalog of TCR beta chain sequences. A later analysis assigned V and J genes by comparing TCR nucleotide sequences with IMGT/GENE-DB human TR gene sequences. Using the TCRdist pipeline, a later analysis assigned CDR3 sequences along with most-parsimonious VDJ recombination scenarios. A later analysis defined each TCR beta chain by its CDR3 amino acid sequence plus V-gene family, and excluded reads lacking a unique V-gene family. In a later analysis, 500 to 650 highly shared, low-generation-probability nucleotide sequences were removed to address suspected cross-contamination and a sequencing artifact. In a later analysis, a clonal expansion index was calculated for each public chain from normalized within-repertoire ranks of inferred template counts. In a later analysis, generation probabilities were computed with a VDJ recombination model fitted to out-of-frame rearrangements, and the resulting probabilities were checked against IGoR. Hypergeometric tests were used in a later analysis to score TCR-TCR, TCR-HLA and TCR-CMV co-occurrence, with a repertoire-size bias correction applied to the TCR pairs. To estimate false discovery rates, a later analysis permuted the HLA or CMV assignments 20 times. In a later analysis, co-occurring TCRs were grouped using DBSCAN, and TCRdist sequence similarity was added for clustering within HLA-allele-positive subsets. Repertoires with fewer than 30,000 or more than 120,000 public chains, plus five repertoires with anomalous nucleotide sharing, were excluded from co-occurrence clustering. TCRdb retrieved this table from immuneACCESS and kept in-frame rearrangements only. Not all clones are present; in checked studies, unresolved V genes account for under half, and no reason is known for the remainder. V, J and clone size reflect that table, while D and trimming were determined from the DNA. The sample has some 98,000 clones on record, about 80% of them singletons. The ten largest clones represent 2% of the sample.

To note about this clone: Its target antigen remains unknown. No base quality information exists; no much larger clone differs at one position.

This chain joins TRBV6-5 to TRBJ2-7; 10 central bases correspond to TRBD2. Sequenced input: PBMCs. The receptor was derived from a man in his forties or fifties in good health and CMV-seronegative. The CDR3 corresponds to CASSSGRAYEQYF. Read as DNA, the sequence is TGTGCCAGCAGTAGCGGGAGGGCGTACGAGCAGTACTTC.